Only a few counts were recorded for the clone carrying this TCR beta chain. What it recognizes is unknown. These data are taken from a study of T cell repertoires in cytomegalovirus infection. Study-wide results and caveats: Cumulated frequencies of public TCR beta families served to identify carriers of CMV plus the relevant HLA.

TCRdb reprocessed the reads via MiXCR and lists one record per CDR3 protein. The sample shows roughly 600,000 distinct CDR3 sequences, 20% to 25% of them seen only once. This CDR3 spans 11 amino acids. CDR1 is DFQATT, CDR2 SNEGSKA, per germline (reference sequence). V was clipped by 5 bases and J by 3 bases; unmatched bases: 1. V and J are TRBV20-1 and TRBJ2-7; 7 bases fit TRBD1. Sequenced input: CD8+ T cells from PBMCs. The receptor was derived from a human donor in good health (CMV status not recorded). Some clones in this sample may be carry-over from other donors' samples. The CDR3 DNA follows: TGCAGTGCTGGGACAGTCTACGAGCAGTACTTC. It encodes CSAGTVYEQYF.